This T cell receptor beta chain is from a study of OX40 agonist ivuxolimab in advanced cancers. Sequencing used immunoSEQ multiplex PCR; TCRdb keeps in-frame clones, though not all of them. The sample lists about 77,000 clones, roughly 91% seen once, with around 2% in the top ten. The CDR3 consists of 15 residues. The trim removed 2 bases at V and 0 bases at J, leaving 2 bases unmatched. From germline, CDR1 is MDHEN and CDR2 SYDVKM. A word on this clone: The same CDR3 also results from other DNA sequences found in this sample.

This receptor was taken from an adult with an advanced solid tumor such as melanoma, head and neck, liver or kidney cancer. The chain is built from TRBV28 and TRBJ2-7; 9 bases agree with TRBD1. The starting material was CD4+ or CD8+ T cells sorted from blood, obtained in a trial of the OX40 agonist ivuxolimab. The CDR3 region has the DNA TGTGCCAGCAGTTTACGGGACAGGGACTCCTACGAGCAGTACTTC. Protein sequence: CASSLRDRDSYEQYF.